This T cell receptor (beta chain) was obtained from a study of cytotoxic CD8 clonotypes in ibrutinib-treated CLL. General study findings and limits: Clonality rose at ibrutinib response and fell back toward baseline at progression. Baseline clonality, higher than in age-matched healthy donors, tracked circulating CD8+ T-cell counts. Treatment saw public clonotypes, which were uncommon, either contract or stay stable.

TCRdb's table, derived via immunoSEQ multiplex PCR, lists solely in-frame clones and lacks some. This table has 20,000 to 25,000 clones, around 75% appearing once. Germline V gene sequence: CDR1 KGHSH, CDR2 LQKENI. The CDR3 contains 14 residues. Trimming cost V 0 bases and J 0 bases, with 3 bases left between them. As concerns this clone: What it recognizes is unknown.

Cryopreserved PBMCs yielded about 2 micrograms of genomic DNA for TCR beta libraries. The chain carries TRBV18 and TRBJ1-3; no firm D call. The sample consisted of PBMCs, taken before ibrutinib treatment. This clonotype was sampled from a human donor with chronic lymphocytic leukemia. The CDR3 nucleotides read TGTGCCAGCTCACCACCCGGCTCTGGAAACACCATATATTTT. Translated, it gives CASSPPGSGNTIYF. Drawing the rest from reference TRBV18 and TRBJ1-3, the complete variable domain is NAGVMQNPRHLVRRRGQEARLRCSPMKGHSHVYWYRQLPEEGLKFMVYLQKENIIDESGMPKERFSAEFPKEGPSILRIQQVVRGDSAAYFCASSPPGSGNTIYFGEGSWLTVV.